This T cell receptor (beta chain) was recovered during a study of shared T cell receptors in the human thymus (dated by TCRdb to 2020 to 2023). About the full investigation: The study examined how self-reactive, shared T-cell receptor alpha chains are generated in the human thymus.

As to this clone: The specificity of this receptor is unknown. Base-call qualities are not available, and no considerably larger clone is one nucleotide away.

The library was made by the immunoSEQ multiplex PCR assay. Entries here come from immuneACCESS through TCRdb and include only in-frame sequences with V and J called. Some clones fail to appear in such tables; in the studies checked, an unresolved V gene covers under half of the shortfall, and the cause of the remainder is unknown. This sample has roughly 410,000 clones in its table, and 95% of those were observed once. The ten largest make up approximately 0.02% of the sample. CDR1 and CDR2 are drawn from the germline V gene: MNHNS, SASEGT. The CDR3 runs 16 amino acids, cysteine and phenylalanine included. Here the CDR3 DNA is all that survives: 48 bases in frame from base 1. Germline trimming: 4 bases from V, 2 bases from J; junction bases outside gene matches: 7.

The source is a human donor. The rearrangement joined TRBV6-1 to TRBJ1-2; 10 nucleotides in the junction match TRBD1. Sample: thymocytes. CDR3 protein: CASSGRPGQGNYGYTF. The DNA reads as follows: TGTGCCAGCAGTGGCCGGCCGGGACAGGGGAACTATGGCTACACCTTC.